These 32 T cell receptor beta chains share one sample of origin, sequenced in a study of blood T cell repertoires in COVID-19. Assay: immunoSEQ multiplex PCR; the TCRdb copy retains only in-frame clones and omits some. The data show about 260,000 clones, about 80% seen once. The sequenced material came from peripheral blood. The receptor set was obtained from a woman aged 80 or over with acute or convalescent COVID-19.

In regard to this clone: The sample carries other DNA sequences with the same CDR3. The rearrangement links TRBV19 to TRBJ1-4; 10 bases fit TRBD1. Germline CDR1 and CDR2: LNHDA and SQIVND (reference sequence). The CDR3 length is 13 residues. V shed 6 bases, J shed 7 bases, and the junction held 2 bases outside the gene matches. Written as DNA, the CDR3 is TGTGCCAGTAGCAGGGACAGGGGTGAAAAACTGTTTTTT. This encodes CASSRDRGEKLFF.

As DNA, the CDR3 is TGCGCCAGCAGCTTGGGTCCTACGGGAGCGGCTACGAATGAGCAGTTCTTC. This codes for CASSLGPTGAATNEQFF. This chain connects TRBV5-1 to TRBJ2-1, with a tentative D call TRBD2 (6 bases). V lost 0 bases and J 7 bases, leaving 20 bases between the germline ends. Per the germline V gene, CDR1 is SGHRS and CDR2 is YFSETQ. This CDR3 is 17 amino acids long.

This clone showed up just once. The chain joins TRBV12-3 or TRBV12-4 to TRBJ2-2; D gene ambiguous. Trimming pared 3 bases from V and 4 bases from J, leaving 6 bases between. The CDR3 is 13 amino acids. The DNA of the CDR3 is TGTGCCAGCAGTTTTCGGTCCACCGGGGAGCTGTTTTTT. Its translation: CASSFRSTGELFF.

The genes are TRBV5-1 and TRBJ2-1, with no clear D. Germline values: CDR1 SGHRS, CDR2 YFSETQ. V was clipped by 1 base and J by 6 bases, with 14 bases between them. CDR3 length: 15 amino acids. CDR3 amino acids: CASSLRESAVNEQFF. The CDR3 nucleotides read TGCGCCAGCAGCTTGCGTGAGTCGGCGGTCAATGAGCAGTTCTTC.

This chain connects TRBV5-4 to TRBJ2-7; TRBD2 might be the D (5 bases). Germline V gene sequence: CDR1 SGHNT, CDR2 YYREEE (reference sequence). The V end was cut by 0 bases, the J end by 0 bases, with 7 bases between. The CDR3 runs to 14 residues. For the CDR3, the DNA is TGTGCCAGCAGCTTGGACGGGAACTCCTACGAGCAGTACTTC. This sequence encodes CASSLDGNSYEQYF.

The chain is built from TRBV19 and TRBJ1-2, with 8 bases fitting TRBD1. The CDR3 contains 18 residues. V trimming: 0 bases; J trimming: 4 bases; junction bases outside the gene matches: 13. Per germline, CDR1 LNHDA and CDR2 SQIVND (reference sequence). CDR3 bases: TGTGCCAGTAGTATAGATCTTCCCTCAGGGGGCCGGATCTATGGCTACACCTTC. Protein sequence: CASSIDLPSGGRIYGYTF.

The chain carries TRBV5-1 and TRBJ2-6, with D unresolved. Germline V gene data show CDR1 as SGHRS and CDR2 as YFSETQ. Trimming cost V 0 bases and J 0 bases, with 10 bases left between them. The CDR3 has 17 residues. CDR3 sequence reads: CASSLGHSSSGANVLTF. As DNA, the CDR3 is TGCGCCAGCAGCTTGGGACATTCCAGCTCTGGGGCCAACGTCCTGACTTTC.

This chain links TRBV19 with TRBJ2-3, with 7 bases aligning to TRBD2. The CDR3 runs to 14 residues. J was trimmed by 2 bases and V by 6 bases; bases with no gene match: 5. CDR1 is LNHDA, CDR2 SQIVND, per germline (reference sequence). CDR3 sequence reads: CASRPGLITDTQYF. DNA of the CDR3: TGTGCCAGTAGGCCGGGACTAATCACAGATACGCAGTATTTT.

The chain employs TRBV4-3 and TRBJ2-1; maybe TRBD2 (5 bases). The germline gives CDR1 LGHNA, CDR2 YSLEER. Trimming took off 1 base at V and 5 bases at J, with 9 bases between the two ends. This CDR3 spans 14 amino acids. DNA for the CDR3: TGCGCCAGCAGCCAAGTCACGGGAAACAATGAGCAGTTCTTC. Translating gives CASSQVTGNNEQFF.

The table lists this clone with a count of one. This chain links TRBV4-3 with TRBJ1-1; weak D call: TRBD1 (6 bases). This CDR3 has 14 residues. The germline V and J ends were trimmed by 4 bases and 4 bases, with 13 bases remaining between them. Germline values: CDR1 LGHNA, CDR2 YSLEER. CDR3 in amino acids: CASSPTQGSTEAFF. The CDR3 nucleotides are TGCGCCAGCAGCCCAACACAGGGTAGCACTGAAGCTTTCTTT.

The chain carries TRBV19 and TRBJ1-1, with D possibly TRBD1 on 6 matching bases. Germline-derived CDR1 and CDR2 are LNHDA and SQIVND (reference sequence). With 4 bases removed from V and 1 base from J, the gap between germline ends came to 19 bases. This CDR3 is 17 amino acids long. CDR3 DNA sequence: TGTGCCAGTAGTACCGACAGGCTAACGGGCAGGAACACTGAAGCTTTCTTT. Protein sequence: CASSTDRLTGRNTEAFF. Drawing the rest from reference TRBV19 and TRBJ1-1, the complete variable domain is DGGITQSPKYLFRKEGQNVTLSCEQNLNHDAMYWYRQDPGQGLRLIYYSQIVNDFQKGDIAEGYSVSREKKESFPLTVTSAQKNPTAFYLCASSTDRLTGRNTEAFFGQGTRLTVV.

The chain employs TRBV3-1 (or the pseudogene TRBV3-2) and TRBJ1-1; TRBD1 is a possible D gene (5 bases). The CDR3 is 15 amino acids. The germline V gene encodes CDR1 LGHDT and CDR2 YNNKEL (reference sequence). Trimming pared 4 bases from V and 4 bases from J, leaving 16 bases between. The CDR3 protein is CASSLGTGGSTEAFF. CDR3 in DNA: TGTGCCAGCAGCCTAGGGACGGGGGGGAGCACTGAAGCTTTCTTT.

The J gene is TRBJ1-1, the V gene TRBV28, with TRBD1 as a possible D gene (6 bases). The germline V gene encodes CDR1 MDHEN and CDR2 SYDVKM. The V end was cut by 5 bases, the J end by 6 bases, with 19 bases between. The CDR3 has 15 amino acids. CDR3 nucleotides: TGTGCCAGCAGTGGGGGTACAACAGGGTCCCCTGAAGCTTTCTTT. Translation: CASSGGTTGSPEAFF.

This clone was seen only once. The chain employs TRBV25-1 and TRBJ2-7, with 7 positions matching TRBD1. The germline V gene encodes CDR1 MGHDK and CDR2 SYGVNS. Losses at the gene ends were 3 bases for V and 8 bases for J; bases not matched to a gene: 19. The CDR3 length is 17 residues. For the CDR3, the DNA is TGTGCCAGCAGTGAGGAGACAGCCGGGACAGCCACTCGGAAGCAGTACTTC. Its protein product is CASSEETAGTATRKQYF.

This clone was counted between two and nine times. The V and J genes are TRBV18 and TRBJ1-2; D is uncertain. Trimming took off 4 bases at V and 6 bases at J, with 9 bases between the two ends. The CDR3 consists of 12 residues. Germline CDR1 reads KGHSH; CDR2 reads LQKENI. The CDR3 sequence: CASSQPRDGYTF. The CDR3 DNA is TGTGCCAGCTCACAACCGAGGGATGGCTACACCTTC. The full variable domain, its missing parts supplied by reference TRBV18 and TRBJ1-2, is NAGVMQNPRHLVRRRGQEARLRCSPMKGHSHVYWYRQLPEEGLKFMVYLQKENIIDESGMPKERFSAEFPKEGPSILRIQQVVRGDSAAYFCASSQPRDGYTFGSGTRLTVV.

The CDR3 DNA sequence: TGCGCCAGCAGCCAAGATACAGGGGATGGCTACACCTTC. Translating it yields CASSQDTGDGYTF. This sequence joins TRBV4-3 and TRBJ1-2; 7 bases are a match to TRBD1. This CDR3 is built from 13 residues. Germline V CDR1 and CDR2: LGHNA, YSLEER. Germline trimming cut 0 bases from V and 6 bases from J; bases unmatched to any gene: 1.

This clone was found once. The chain has TRBV7-2 and TRBJ1-2, with a tentative D call TRBD1 (5 bases). V shed 5 bases and J shed 5 bases, with 18 bases lying between them. Germline V gene data show CDR1 as SGHTA and CDR2 as FQGNSA. The CDR3 spans 15 residues. The CDR3 protein is CASSQNRKGWYGYTF. The CDR3 region has the DNA TGTGCCAGCAGCCAGAACCGGAAGGGGTGGTATGGCTACACCTTC.

This clone was seen once. V gene TRBV6-4 combines with J gene TRBJ2-3; TRBD1 matches 8 bases. Germline CDR1 reads MRHNA; CDR2 reads SNTAGT. With 6 bases clipped from V and 4 bases from J, the junction kept 6 bases outside the gene matches. The length of the CDR3 is 14 residues. The CDR3 protein is CASSPGQGSDTQYF. CDR3 bases: TGTGCCAGCAGCCCCGGACAGGGATCAGATACGCAGTATTTT.

The chain combines TRBV6-2 or TRBV6-3 with TRBJ2-5, with TRBD2 identical over 8 bases. In germline, CDR1 is MNHEY, CDR2 SVGEGT. The CDR3 runs to 17 residues. Trimming cost V 4 bases and J 4 bases; bases outside gene matches: 14. The CDR3 sequence is CASSWGRAGGLRETQYF. The CDR3 coding sequence is TGTGCCAGCAGTTGGGGCCGGGCGGGGGGCCTTAGAGAGACCCAGTACTTC.

This chain joins TRBV7-2 and TRBJ2-2, with TRBD2 as a possible D gene (5 bases). This CDR3 has 15 amino acids. CDR1 SGHTA and CDR2 FQGNSA come from the germline V gene. V shed 5 bases and J shed 2 bases, with 12 bases lying between them. CDR3 sequence reads: CASSLTRSNTGELFF. The CDR3 nucleotides are TGTGCCAGCAGCCTAACTAGGAGTAACACCGGGGAGCTGTTTTTT.

The chain uses TRBV2 and TRBJ1-5; D perhaps matches TRBD1 (5 bases). The CDR3 runs to 13 residues. Germline V gives CDR1 SNHLY, CDR2 FYNNEI. Deletions cut 6 bases from V and 5 bases from J, with 11 bases between. The CDR3 loop reads CASRGHYYQPQHF. The CDR3, as DNA: TGTGCCAGCAGAGGACATTACTATCAGCCCCAGCATTTT.

CDR3 region: CASSANRGMNTEAFF. CDR3 sequence (DNA): TGCGCCAGCAGCGCGAACAGGGGCATGAACACTGAAGCTTTCTTT. The chain couples TRBV5-1 to TRBJ1-1, with 7 positions matching TRBD1. The CDR3 covers 15 residues. The germline gives CDR1 SGHRS, CDR2 YFSETQ. J was trimmed by 0 bases and V by 4 bases; bases with no gene match: 6.

This chain uses TRBV18 with TRBJ2-5; 12 bases line up with TRBD2. The V and J ends lost 4 bases and 5 bases, in that order; junction bases with no gene match: 5. The CDR3 has 15 residues. Germline V gene sequence: CDR1 KGHSH, CDR2 LQKENI. This CDR3 is CASSQTSGSWETQYF. The CDR3 region has the DNA TGTGCCAGCTCACAGACTAGCGGGAGCTGGGAGACCCAGTACTTC.

The rearrangement joins TRBV19 to TRBJ1-3; 7 nucleotides agree with TRBD1. CDR3 length: 14 amino acids. The germline gives CDR1 LNHDA, CDR2 SQIVND (reference sequence). The ends lost 6 bases at V and 2 bases at J; junction bases unmatched: 4. This CDR3 is CASRQGTPGNTIYF. CDR3 nucleotides: TGTGCCAGTAGACAGGGGACTCCTGGAAACACCATATATTTT.

J is TRBJ1-2 and V is TRBV5-1, with 11 bases fitting TRBD1. Trimming at V came to 4 bases and at J to 4 bases, leaving 15 bases not matched to a gene. The CDR3 runs to 18 residues. The germline V gene has CDR1 SGHRS and CDR2 YFSETQ. The CDR3 protein is CASSRISSGTGGAYGYTF. In DNA, the CDR3 is TGCGCCAGCAGCCGAATCTCATCAGGGACAGGGGGTGCCTATGGCTACACCTTC.

J is TRBJ1-6 and V is TRBV24-1; D might be TRBD1 (5 bases). Per the germline V gene, CDR1 is KGHDR and CDR2 is SFDVKD. Trimming took 9 bases from V and 10 from J, leaving 15 bases between them. The CDR3 extends over 13 amino acids. CDR3 sequence reads: CATFWTFTSPLHF. The CDR3 nucleotides are TGTGCCACCTTTTGGACATTTACATCACCCCTCCACTTT.

V gene TRBV12-3 or TRBV12-4 combines with J gene TRBJ1-3; no clear D gene. The CDR3 extends over 13 amino acids. V was clipped by 5 bases and J by 0 bases, with 5 bases between them. The CDR3, as DNA: TGTGCCAGCAGTCGGGTCTCTGGAAACACCATATATTTT. Translating gives CASSRVSGNTIYF.

This chain links TRBV28 with TRBJ2-1, with 7 bases aligning to TRBD2. This CDR3 is 20 amino acids long. Germline-derived CDR1 and CDR2 are MDHEN and SYDVKM. V was clipped by 4 bases and J by 2 bases; unmatched bases: 20. The CDR3, as DNA: TGTGCCAGCAGTTCCAGGGCCACCACCTACCTCGGGAGGCCCTACAATGAGCAGTTCTTC. Amino acids: CASSSRATTYLGRPYNEQFF.

The gene calls are TRBV6-6 and TRBJ2-7; no clear D gene. Trimming left V 6 bases short and J 7 bases short, with 10 bases between. The CDR3 extends over 11 amino acids. From germline, CDR1 is MNHNY and CDR2 SVGAGI (reference sequence). CDR3 DNA sequence: TGTGCCAGCAGCCCCCTCTTTGAGCAGTACTTC. Translated: CASSPLFEQYF.

The chain combines TRBV7-9 with TRBJ1-6, with TRBD1 matching over 7 bases. The ends lost 4 bases at V and 9 bases at J; junction bases unmatched: 9. This CDR3 comprises 15 residues. Germline CDR1 is SEHNR and CDR2 is FQNEAQ (reference sequence). The CDR3 bases are TGTGCCAGCAGCTCGACCAGGGGGAAGGGTTCACCCCTCCACTTT. The encoded protein is CASSSTRGKGSPLHF.

V gene TRBV4-3 combines with J gene TRBJ2-7; possible D gene TRBD1, 6 bases. Germline V gene lookup returns CDR1 LGHNA and CDR2 YSLEER. This CDR3 has 13 residues. The V and J ends lost 3 bases and 2 bases respectively, with 8 bases between them. The CDR3 reads CASSHDRTYEQYF. CDR3 bases: TGCGCCAGCAGCCACGACAGGACCTACGAGCAGTACTTC.

J is TRBJ1-2 and V is TRBV2; TRBD1 matches 7 bases. J gave up 0 bases and V 7 bases, and 8 bases lay outside the gene matches. Germline lookup yields CDR1 SNHLY and CDR2 FYNNEI. There are 15 residues in the CDR3. In DNA, the CDR3 is TGTGCCAGCACCGTCGGGACAGCAGCTAACTATGGCTACACCTTC. This codes for CASTVGTAANYGYTF.